These 18 T cell receptor beta chains were sequenced from one sample in a study of blood T cell repertoires in COVID-19. Assay: immunoSEQ multiplex PCR; the TCRdb copy retains only in-frame clones and omits some. The table has about 150,000 clones, around 82% seen once. Specimen: peripheral blood. All receptors come from a man in his 60s with active or convalescent COVID-19.

The chain uses TRBV4-1 and TRBJ1-2; TRBD1 matches 8 bases. V lost 1 base, J lost 1 base, and 11 bases stayed unmatched. This CDR3 spans 18 amino acids. The germline V gene encodes CDR1 MGHRA and CDR2 YSYEKL. CDR3 coding DNA: TGCGCCAGCAGCCAAGGCTCACCCGGAGACAGGGGTAACTATGGCTACACCTTC. Its translation is CASSQGSPGDRGNYGYTF.

This sequence joins TRBV9 and TRBJ2-3, with TRBD2 matching over 11 bases. Per germline, CDR1 SGDLS and CDR2 YYNGEE. The CDR3 is 15 residues long. The J segment lost 10 bases and the V segment lost 0 bases, leaving 7 bases of the junction unmatched. This CDR3 reads CASSVVAGGPMAQYF. The CDR3 coding sequence is TGTGCCAGCAGCGTAGTAGCGGGAGGGCCGATGGCGCAGTATTTT.

The J gene is TRBJ2-3, the V gene TRBV5-1; 13 nucleotides agree with TRBD2. The CDR3 consists of 14 residues. CDR1 and CDR2 from the germline V gene are SGHRS and YFSETQ. The V segment lost 0 bases and the J segment 9 bases; nucleotides outside the gene matches: 1. CDR3 DNA sequence: TGCGCCAGCAGCTTGGGGACTAGCGGGAGAACGCAGTATTTT. The encoded protein is CASSLGTSGRTQYF.

This chain joins TRBV9 and TRBJ2-3; D is possibly TRBD2 (5 bases). CDR1 and CDR2 (germline): SGDLS, YYNGEE. V was clipped by 4 bases and J by 1 base, with 10 bases between them. CDR3 length: 14 residues. The CDR3, as DNA: TGTGCCAGCAGCCCTTCCGGGGGCACAGATACGCAGTATTTT. Its translation: CASSPSGGTDTQYF.

The CDR3 nucleotides read TGTGCCAGCACCGGGACAGCTGAAGCTTTCTTT. It specifies CASTGTAEAFF. The chain recombines TRBV12-3 or TRBV12-4 with TRBJ1-1, with 7 bases matching TRBD1. V lost 7 bases and J lost 6; bases outside the gene matches: 2. This CDR3 is built from 11 residues.

This clone was picked up one time. V gene TRBV10-3 combines with J gene TRBJ2-7; weak D call: TRBD2 (5 bases). The length of the CDR3 is 14 residues. The germline V gene has CDR1 ENHRY and CDR2 SYGVKD. V shed 0 bases and J shed 4 bases, with 10 bases lying between them. In nucleotides, the CDR3 is TGTGCCATCAGTGAGTCTCAGTCGGGATACGAGCAGTACTTC. Amino acid sequence: CAISESQSGYEQYF.

About this clone: It may be a read error: a sequence one base away is much more abundant. J is TRBJ1-1 and V is TRBV28; possible D gene TRBD1, 5 bases. This CDR3 has 13 amino acids. CDR1 is MDHEN and CDR2 is SYDVKM in the germline V gene. Trimming pared 5 bases from V and 1 base from J, leaving 8 bases between. CDR3 sequence reads: CASSIQGNTEAFF. For the CDR3, the DNA is TGTGCCAGCAGTATTCAGGGGAACACTGAAGCTTTCTTT. Filled out from reference TRBV28 and TRBJ1-1, the complete variable domain reads DVKVTQSSRYLVKRTGEKVFLECVQDMDHENMFWYRQDPGLGLRLIYFSYDVKMKEKGDIPEGYSVSREKKERFSLILESASTNQTSMYLCASSIQGNTEAFFGQGTRLTVV.

The V and J genes are TRBV18 and TRBJ2-5; unclear D gene. V lost 2 bases and J lost 2, with 6 bases in between. The CDR3 is 13 residues long. CDR1 and CDR2 from the germline V gene are KGHSH and LQKENI. The CDR3 region is CASSPYSQETQYF. CDR3 sequence (DNA): TGTGCCAGCTCACCATATAGTCAAGAGACCCAGTACTTC.

The chain couples TRBV6-1 to TRBJ1-5, with D hard to call. This CDR3 spans 15 amino acids. From germline, CDR1 is MNHNS and CDR2 SASEGT. V dropped 2 bases and J dropped 5 bases, with 13 bases sitting between them. The CDR3 sequence is CASSERWYGDQPQHF. The CDR3 coding sequence is TGTGCCAGCAGTGAACGGTGGTACGGGGATCAGCCCCAGCATTTT.

J is TRBJ2-4 and V is TRBV6-5; weak D call: TRBD2 (7 bases). Germline V lookup: CDR1 MNHEY, CDR2 SVGAGI. Trimming took off 7 bases at V and 10 bases at J, with 11 bases between the two ends. This CDR3 region has 11 residues. The CDR3 reads CASTGGGIQYF. CDR3 coding DNA: TGTGCCAGCACGGGGGGCGGGATTCAGTACTTC.

This clone came up a few times. This chain links TRBV4-3 with TRBJ2-7; 11 bases map to TRBD1. Germline V CDR1 and CDR2: LGHNA, YSLEER. The CDR3 is 15 residues long. The V segment lost 1 base and the J segment 5 bases; nucleotides outside the gene matches: 4. Here the CDR3 reads CASSQGTGGVDEQYF. CDR3 sequence (DNA): TGCGCCAGCAGCCAAGGGACAGGGGGCGTCGACGAGCAGTACTTC.

The chain has TRBV28 and TRBJ2-5; D is possibly TRBD2 (5 bases). V gave up 8 bases and J gave up 1 base, with 14 bases separating them. Germline CDR1 and CDR2: MDHEN and SYDVKM. The CDR3 sequence is 14 residues long. This CDR3 reads CASAAALAQETQYF. CDR3 DNA: TGTGCCAGCGCAGCCGCTCTAGCCCAAGAGACCCAGTACTTC.

The genes are TRBV7-9 and TRBJ2-7; unclear D gene. Trimming removed 5 bases at V and 5 bases at J, with 10 bases between. Per germline, CDR1 SEHNR and CDR2 FQNEAQ (reference sequence). The CDR3 totals 12 residues. The CDR3 reads CASSDSTHEQYF. The CDR3 nucleotides are TGTGCCAGCAGCGATAGCACCCACGAGCAGTACTTC.

This rearrangement joins TRBV7-6 to TRBJ1-3; weak D call: TRBD1 (5 bases). With 1 base removed from V and 2 bases from J, the gap between germline ends came to 9 bases. CDR3 length: 15 amino acids. Germline V CDR1 and CDR2: SGHVS, FNYEAQ. CDR3 residues: CASSLGGVPGNTIYF. The DNA of the CDR3 is TGTGCCAGCAGCTTAGGGGGCGTCCCTGGAAACACCATATATTTT.

V is TRBV6-5 and J is TRBJ1-1; D perhaps matches TRBD1 (5 bases). Germline values: CDR1 MNHEY, CDR2 SVGAGI. V was trimmed by 5 bases and J by 2 bases, leaving 9 bases between them. CDR3 length: 13 amino acids. CDR3 sequence reads: CASSQTVNTEAFF. Here the CDR3 DNA reads TGTGCCAGCAGTCAGACAGTCAACACTGAAGCTTTCTTT.

The CDR3 here is CSAPTITEQYF. CDR3 DNA sequence: TGCAGTGCCCCGACTATTACCGAGCAGTACTTC. The V gene is TRBV20-1, the J gene TRBJ2-7; D possibly corresponds to TRBD2 (5 bases). The ends were cut back, 6 bases at V and 6 bases at J, with 12 bases in the middle. This CDR3 is 11 amino acids long. Germline V gene sequence: CDR1 DFQATT, CDR2 SNEGSKA (reference sequence).

The chain couples TRBV6-6 to TRBJ1-2; possibly TRBD1 for D (5 bases). The length of the CDR3 is 15 residues. Trimming removed 6 bases from V and 7 bases from J, with 21 bases in between. Looked up from germline, CDR1 is MNHNY and CDR2 is SVGAGI (reference sequence). The CDR3 spells CASSYSVGGAGGYTF. CDR3 coding DNA: TGTGCCAGCAGCTACAGCGTAGGAGGGGCGGGTGGCTACACCTTC.

The table lists this clone with a few counts. CDR3 sequence (DNA): TGTGCCAGCAGCCCTTCCCGGGAGCAGGGTGAGAACACCGGGGAGCTGTTTTTT. Protein product: CASSPSREQGENTGELFF. The chain recombines TRBV5-5 with TRBJ2-2; a weak D match, TRBD2 (6 bases). CDR3 length: 18 residues. Trimming removed 4 bases from V and 1 base from J, with 20 bases in between. Germline CDR1 is SGHKS and CDR2 is YYEKEE (reference sequence).